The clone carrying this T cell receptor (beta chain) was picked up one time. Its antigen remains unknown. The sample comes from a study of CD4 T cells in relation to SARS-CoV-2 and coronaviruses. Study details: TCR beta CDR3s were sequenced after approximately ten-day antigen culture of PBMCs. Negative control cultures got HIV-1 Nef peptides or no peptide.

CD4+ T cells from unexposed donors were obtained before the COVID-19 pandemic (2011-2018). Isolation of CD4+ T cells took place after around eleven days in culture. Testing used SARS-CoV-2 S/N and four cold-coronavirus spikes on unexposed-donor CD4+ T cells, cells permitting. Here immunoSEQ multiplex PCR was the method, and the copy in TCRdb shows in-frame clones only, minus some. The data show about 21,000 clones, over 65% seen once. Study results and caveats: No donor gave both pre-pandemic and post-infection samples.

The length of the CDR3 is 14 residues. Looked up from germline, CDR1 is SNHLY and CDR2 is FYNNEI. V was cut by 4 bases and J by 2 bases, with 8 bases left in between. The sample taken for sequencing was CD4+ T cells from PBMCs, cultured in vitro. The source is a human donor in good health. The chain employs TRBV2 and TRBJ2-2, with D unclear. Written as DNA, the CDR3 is TGTGCCAGCAGTGTGCTTACCAACACCGGGGAGCTGTTTTTT. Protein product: CASSVLTNTGELFF.